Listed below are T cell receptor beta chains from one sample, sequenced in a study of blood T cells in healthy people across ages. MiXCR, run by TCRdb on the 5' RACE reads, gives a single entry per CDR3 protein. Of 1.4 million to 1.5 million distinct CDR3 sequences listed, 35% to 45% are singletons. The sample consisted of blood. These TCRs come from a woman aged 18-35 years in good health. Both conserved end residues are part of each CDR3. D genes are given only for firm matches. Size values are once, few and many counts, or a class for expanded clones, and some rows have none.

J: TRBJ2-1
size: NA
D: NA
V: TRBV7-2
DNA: TGTGCCAGCAGCTTAGTACATTCCAGCGGAGGCTCCTACAATGAGCGGTTCTTC
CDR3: CASSLVHSSGGSYNERFF

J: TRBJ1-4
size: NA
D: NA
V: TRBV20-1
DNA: TGCAGTGCTAGAGCTGCTGGGTTGGCTAATGAAAAACTGTTTTTT
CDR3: CSARAAGLANEKLFF

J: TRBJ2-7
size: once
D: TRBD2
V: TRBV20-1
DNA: TGCAGTGCCCTAAACCCGGCGGGACTAGCGGGGGGACTCAGCTCCTACGAGCAGTACTTC
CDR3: CSALNPAGLAGGLSSYEQYF

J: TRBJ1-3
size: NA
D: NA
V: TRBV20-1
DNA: TGCAGTGCTAGAGATCCGGCAGGGGCAGGAAACACCATATATTTT
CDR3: CSARDPAGAGNTIYF

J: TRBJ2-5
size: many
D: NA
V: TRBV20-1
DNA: TGCAGCGTTGCCAGGGAGACCCAGTACTTC
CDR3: CSVARETQYF

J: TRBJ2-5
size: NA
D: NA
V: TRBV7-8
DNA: TGTGCCAGCAGCTATCGAGAGTGGGAAGCGTACCAAGAGACCCAGTACTTC
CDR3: CASSYREWEAYQETQYF

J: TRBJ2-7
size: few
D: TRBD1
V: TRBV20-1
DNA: TGCAGTGCTAAAACAGGGGGCGCTTCTTACGAGCAGTACTTC
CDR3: CSAKTGGASYEQYF

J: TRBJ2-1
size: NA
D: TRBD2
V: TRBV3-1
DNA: TGTGCCAGCAGCCAAGGGCCCTCGTTACTAGCGGGAGGTAATGAGCAGTTCTTC
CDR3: CASSQGPSLLAGGNEQFF

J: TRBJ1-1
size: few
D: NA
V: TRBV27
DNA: TGTGCCAGCACCCCAGGGAATTTGAACACTGAAGCTTTCTTT
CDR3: CASTPGNLNTEAFF

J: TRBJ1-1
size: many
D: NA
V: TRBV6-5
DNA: TGTGCCAGCAGTAGGATGAACACTGAAGCTTTCTTT
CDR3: CASSRMNTEAFF

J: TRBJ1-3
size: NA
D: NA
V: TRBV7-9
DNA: TGTGCCAGCAGCTTAGGGGGCCGGTTCGGAAACACCATATATTTT
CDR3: CASSLGGRFGNTIYF

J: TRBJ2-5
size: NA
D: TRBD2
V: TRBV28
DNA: TGTGCCAGCAGTGTGACTAGCGGGCTCCAAGAGACCCAGTACTTC
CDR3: CASSVTSGLQETQYF

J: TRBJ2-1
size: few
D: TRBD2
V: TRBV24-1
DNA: TGTGCCACCAGTGACCCCACTAGCGGGAATATCAATGAGCAGTTCTTC
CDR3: CATSDPTSGNINEQFF

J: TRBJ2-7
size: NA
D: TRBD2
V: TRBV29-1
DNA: TGCAGCGTCGCAAAAGGACTAGCGGGTAGCGAGCAGTACTTC
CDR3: CSVAKGLAGSEQYF

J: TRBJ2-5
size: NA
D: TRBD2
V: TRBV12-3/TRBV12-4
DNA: TGTGCCAGCAGTTCGCCGACTAGCAGGGAGACCCAGTACTTC
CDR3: CASSSPTSRETQYF

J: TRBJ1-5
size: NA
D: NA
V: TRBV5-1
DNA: TGCGCCAGCAGCTTGGGGGGTTTAGGTCAGCCCCAGCATTTT
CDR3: CASSLGGLGQPQHF

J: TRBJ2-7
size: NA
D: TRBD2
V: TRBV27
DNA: TGTGCCAGCAGTTTATCCATAGGGCTAGCGGGGACTGGCGAGCAGTACTTC
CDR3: CASSLSIGLAGTGEQYF

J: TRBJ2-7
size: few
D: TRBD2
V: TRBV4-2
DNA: TGTGCCAGCAGCCAAGAACCACTACTAGCGGGAACGACCCACGAGCAGTACTTC
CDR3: CASSQEPLLAGTTHEQYF

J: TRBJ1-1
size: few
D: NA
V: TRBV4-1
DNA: TGCGCCAGCAGCCAAGATCGGGGTACAAACACTGAAGCTTTCTTT
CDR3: CASSQDRGTNTEAFF

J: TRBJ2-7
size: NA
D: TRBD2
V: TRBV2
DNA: TGTGCCAGCAGTGTGCTAGCGGGGGCGGTCTACGAGCAGTACTTC
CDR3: CASSVLAGAVYEQYF

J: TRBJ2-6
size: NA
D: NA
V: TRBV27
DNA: TGTGCCATCGGGAGTGGGGCCAACGTCCTGACTTTC
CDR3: CAIGSGANVLTF

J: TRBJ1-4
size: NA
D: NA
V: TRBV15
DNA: TGTGCTACCAGGATGGGGTCCGCGACAAACAAGGAAAAACTGTTTTTT
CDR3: CATRMGSATNKEKLFF

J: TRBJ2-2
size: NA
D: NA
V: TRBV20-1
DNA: TGCAGTGCTAGAAGGGACACCAACACCGGGGAGCTGTTTTTT
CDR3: CSARRDTNTGELFF

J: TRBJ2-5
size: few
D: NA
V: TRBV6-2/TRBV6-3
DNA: TGTGCCAGCAGTTATGGAGACCGGCGGCAGTACTTC
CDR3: CASSYGDRRQYF